This TCR beta chain is drawn from a study of early stage breast cancer tumors. Overall study: Of some 17 invasive breast tumors, twelve were hormone receptor-positive, HER2-negative. Average read coverage per sample was roughly 10-fold.

Comment on this clone: Its antigen is undetermined.

Study observations and caveats: Most shared enriched TCRB sequences were commonly generated ones. Tumors had around 2.4-fold higher T cell density than normal breast.

The CDR3 runs to 15 residues. CDR1 and CDR2 from the germline V gene are MNHNS and SASEGT. With 5 bases removed from V and 5 bases from J, the gap between germline ends came to 16 bases. TCRdb's copy holds only in-frame clones and misses some; the assay was immunoSEQ multiplex PCR. The sample includes tens of thousands of clones, 80% of them seen just once. The V call is TRBV6-1, the J call TRBJ1-5; a weak D match, TRBD1 (6 bases). The source of this sequence is a person in their sixties with breast cancer. The sequenced sample consisted of blood. In DNA, the CDR3 is TGTGCCAGCAGTCCAAGGTCCAGGGGAGATCAGCCCCAGCATTTT. It translates to CASSPRSRGDQPQHF.